These T cell receptor beta chains were read from a single sample in a study of Graves' ophthalmopathy and Graves' hyperthyroidism. One entry per CDR3 protein, called by TCRdb with MiXCR from the multiplex PCR reads. This repertoire shows about 1.2 million distinct CDR3 sequences, about 40% found once; its top ten account for approximately 10%. Sequenced material: peripheral blood or thyroid tissue (not recorded which). These receptors came from an adult man with Graves' hyperthyroidism. The CDR3 runs from the conserved cysteine through the conserved F or W. Each record gives: clone size, J gene, V gene, D gene, CDR3 DNA, CDR3 protein. A D gene is named only where the DNA matches it firmly. A row's size may be missing; if present it is once, few, many or a size class.

many | TRBJ1-4 | TRBV4-2 | . | TGTGCCAGCAGGCTTTGGGGGAGTAATGAAAAACTGTTTTTT | CASRLWGSNEKLFF
. | TRBJ2-7 | TRBV29-1 | TRBD1 | TGCAGCGCCGGGGGCACGGACAGGGTACGGGCGATAGACGAGCAGTACTTC | CSAGGTDRVRAIDEQYF
. | TRBJ1-5 | TRBV20-1 | . | TGCAGTGCTAGAGCCGGGACTAGCGGGATCCCAGATACGCAGCATTTT | CSARAGTSGIPDTQHF
. | TRBJ1-5 | TRBV30 | TRBD1 | TGTGCCTGGAGTCGGGGACAGGGACGTCAGCCCCAGCATTTT | CAWSRGQGRQPQHF
many | TRBJ2-7 | TRBV20-1 | TRBD1 | TGCAGTGCTACCCCGACAGGGGTCAACGAGCAGTACTTC | CSATPTGVNEQYF
many | TRBJ2-5 | TRBV15 | . | TGTGCCACCAGCGTCTCCGGGACGCGCCCGGGGGAGACCCAGTACTTC | CATSVSGTRPGETQYF
many | TRBJ2-7 | TRBV7-9 | . | TGTGCCAGCAGCGGGCAGGGTGTAGGCTACGAGCAGTACTTC | CASSGQGVGYEQYF
. | TRBJ1-1 | TRBV3-1 | . | TGTGCCAGCAGCCAAGTTGCGAACACTGAAGCTTTCTTT | CASSQVANTEAFF
. | TRBJ2-6 | TRBV29-1 | . | TGCAGCGTTACTGTGCGGGGTTACTCTGGGGCCAACGTCCTGACTTTC | CSVTVRGYSGANVLTF
. | TRBJ2-2 | TRBV25-1 | TRBD2 | TGTGCCAGCAGTGAACTAGCGGGGGGGGCGAACACCGGGGAGCTGTTTTTT | CASSELAGGANTGELFF
. | TRBJ2-7 | TRBV5-1 | . | TGCGCCAGCAGCTCCCTGATCGCGGTGGGAACTAGGGAGCAGTACTTC | CASSSLIAVGTREQYF
many | TRBJ1-5 | TRBV10-3 | TRBD1 | TGTGCCATCAGTGACACAGGGGGTTACCAGCCCCAGCATTTT | CAISDTGGYQPQHF
many | TRBJ2-7 | TRBV7-2 | . | TGTGCCAGCGGCCAACTAGTTTACGAGCAGTACTTC | CASGQLVYEQYF
. | TRBJ1-1 | TRBV5-1 | . | TGCGCCAGCAGCTTGGGACGTATTGGACTCACTGAAGCTTTCTTT | CASSLGRIGLTEAFF
. | TRBJ1-5 | TRBV29-1 | . | TGCAGCTTAGAGCGTGTTGGCAATCAGCCCCAGCATTTT | CSLERVGNQPQHF
. | TRBJ1-6 | TRBV13 | TRBD1 | TGTGCCAGCAGCTTAGGACAGGGGGAATCACCCCTCCACTTT | CASSLGQGESPLHF
many | TRBJ1-2 | TRBV19 | . | TGTGCCAGTAGTATGGGTACTAACTATGGCTACACCTTC | CASSMGTNYGYTF
few | TRBJ1-2 | TRBV5-6 | . | TGTGCCAGCAGCTTTGTCAGGGGCGGTAGTGGCTACACCTTC | CASSFVRGGSGYTF
. | TRBJ1-1 | TRBV7-2 | . | TGTGCCAGCAGCTTAGCGGCAGGGGAAAATCCTGAAGCTTTCTTT | CASSLAAGENPEAFF
many | TRBJ2-5 | TRBV24-1 | TRBD2 | TGTGCCACCAGTGAAACGGGACTAGCGGGAGTAAAGACCCAGTACTTC | CATSETGLAGVKTQYF
few | TRBJ2-7 | TRBV7-9 | . | TGTGCCAGCAGTCCGGGCGACGATAGCTCCTACGAGCAGTACTTC | CASSPGDDSSYEQYF
. | TRBJ2-3 | TRBV9 | . | TGTGCCAGCAGCGTAGCTGGTTACTTCACAGATACGCAGTATTTT | CASSVAGYFTDTQYF
. | TRBJ1-1 | TRBV6-5 | . | TGTGCCAGCAGTCCCCGTCCAGGCGAAGCTTTCTTT | CASSPRPGEAFF
. | TRBJ2-6 | TRBV7-9 | TRBD1 | TGTGCCAGCAGCTTAGGAGCAGGACAGGTCTCCGGGGCCAACGTCCTGACTTTC | CASSLGAGQVSGANVLTF
few | TRBJ1-4 | TRBV9 | . | TGTGCCAGCAGCGATGAGGGGTCCGGGTCTAATGAAAAACTGTTTTTT | CASSDEGSGSNEKLFF
few | TRBJ1-2 | TRBV4-1 | TRBD1 | TGCGCCAGCACCCTAAGGAAACTCGGGGACAGCTATGGCTACACCTTC | CASTLRKLGDSYGYTF
many | TRBJ1-1 | TRBV12-3/TRBV12-4 | . | TGTGCCGTCTCCCGGATAATGAACACTGAAGCTTTCTTT | CAVSRIMNTEAFF
few | TRBJ2-7 | TRBV5-5 | TRBD2 | TGTGCCAGCAGCAAAGCCGGACTAGCGGGAAATTACGAGCAGTACTTC | CASSKAGLAGNYEQYF
. | TRBJ1-1 | TRBV7-6 | . | TGTGCCAGCAGCTTCGGGGGACCTGCTGAAGCTTTCTTT | CASSFGGPAEAFF